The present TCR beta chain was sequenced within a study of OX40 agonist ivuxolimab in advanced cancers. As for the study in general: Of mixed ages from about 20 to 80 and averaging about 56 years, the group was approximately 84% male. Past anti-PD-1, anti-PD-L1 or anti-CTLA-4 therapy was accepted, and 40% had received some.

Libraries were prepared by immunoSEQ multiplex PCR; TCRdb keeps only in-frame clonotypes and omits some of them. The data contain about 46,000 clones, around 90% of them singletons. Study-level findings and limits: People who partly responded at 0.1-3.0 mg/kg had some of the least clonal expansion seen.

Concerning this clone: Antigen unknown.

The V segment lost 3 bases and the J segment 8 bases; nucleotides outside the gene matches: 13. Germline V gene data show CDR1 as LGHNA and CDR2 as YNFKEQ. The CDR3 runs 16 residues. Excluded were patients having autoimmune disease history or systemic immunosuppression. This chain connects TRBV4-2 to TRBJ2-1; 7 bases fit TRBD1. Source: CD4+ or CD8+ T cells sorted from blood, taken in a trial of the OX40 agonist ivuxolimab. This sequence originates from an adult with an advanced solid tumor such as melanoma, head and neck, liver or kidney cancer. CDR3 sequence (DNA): TGTGCCAGCAGCCAGGGACAGAGGATGGAGGCTGATGAGCAGTTCTTC. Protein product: CASSQGQRMEADEQFF.